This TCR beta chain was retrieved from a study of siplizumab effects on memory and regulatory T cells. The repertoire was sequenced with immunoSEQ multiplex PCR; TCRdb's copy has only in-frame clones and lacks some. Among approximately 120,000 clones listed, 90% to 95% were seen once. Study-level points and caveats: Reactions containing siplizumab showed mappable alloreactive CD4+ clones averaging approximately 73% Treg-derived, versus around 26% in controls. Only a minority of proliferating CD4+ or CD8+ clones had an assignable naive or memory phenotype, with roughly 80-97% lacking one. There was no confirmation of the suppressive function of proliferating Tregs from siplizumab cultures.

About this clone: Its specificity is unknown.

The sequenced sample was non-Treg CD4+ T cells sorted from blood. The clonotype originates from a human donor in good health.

This chain's CDR3 is CASSLALWTDVTGFYEQYF. CDR3 DNA: TGCGCCAGCAGCTTGGCCCTTTGGACAGACGTAACGGGGTTCTACGAGCAGTACTTC. This chain links TRBV5-1 with TRBJ2-7, with D perhaps TRBD1 (6 bases). V was cut by 0 bases and J by 3 bases, with 25 bases left in between. Germline-derived CDR1 and CDR2 are SGHRS and YFSETQ. The CDR3 has 19 residues.